This TCR beta chain is from a study of human T cells and chemical hapten exposure. Overall study: Alopecia areata, totalis or universalis affected patients who were mostly female. Per-sample TCR yields varied mainly from small pooled library volume differences. Whole-study findings and limits: Sensitization with DPC brought no change to TCRs above 1 in 1000 in frequency.

TCRdb reanalysed the RACE reads using MiXCR and keeps one entry per CDR3 protein. The table includes about 93,000 distinct CDR3 sequences, about 8.5% detected once. Concerning this clonotype: Its antigen is unidentified.

Stated time point: pre-sensitization, week 0. Treatment of the sample: therapeutic diphenylcyclopropenone sensitization with weekly scalp DPC. Germline V CDR1 and CDR2: ENHRY, SYGVKD. V was pared by 4 bases and J by 2 bases, with 10 bases between. The CDR3 length is 14 residues. The sequencing used whole blood, collected in connection with sensitization to the hapten diphenylcyclopropenone (DPC). This receptor was obtained from a man between 35 and 55 years old with alopecia areata. Some clones in this sample may be carry-over from other donors' samples. The chain carries TRBV10-3 and TRBJ2-3; D uncertain. The CDR3 protein is CAISANTYTDTQYF. In nucleotides, the CDR3 is TGTGCCATCAGTGCTAACACTTACACAGATACGCAGTATTTT.